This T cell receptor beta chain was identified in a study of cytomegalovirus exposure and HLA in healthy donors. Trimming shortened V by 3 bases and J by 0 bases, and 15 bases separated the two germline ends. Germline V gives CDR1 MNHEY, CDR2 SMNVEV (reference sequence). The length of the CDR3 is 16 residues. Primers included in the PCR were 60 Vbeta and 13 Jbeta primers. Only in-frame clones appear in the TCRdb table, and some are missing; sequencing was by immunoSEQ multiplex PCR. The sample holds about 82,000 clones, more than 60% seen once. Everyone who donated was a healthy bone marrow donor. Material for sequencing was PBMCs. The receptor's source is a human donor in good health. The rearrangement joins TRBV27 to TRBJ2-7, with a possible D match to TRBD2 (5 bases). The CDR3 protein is CASSFNPAANSYEQYF. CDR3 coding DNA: TGTGCCAGCAGTTTCAATCCAGCGGCGAACTCCTACGAGCAGTACTTC.